A single sample gave rise to the 27 T cell receptor beta chains below, sequenced in a study of identifying expanded T cells in peripheral blood. Only in-frame clones appear in the TCRdb table, and some are missing; sequencing was by immunoSEQ multiplex PCR. The sample shows 70,000 to 100,000 clones, 75% to 90% of them seen only once. The sequencing sample was made of blood. The receptors were gathered from a person between 18 and 75 years old in good health.

The rearrangement uses TRBV7-9 and TRBJ2-1; D ambiguous. The CDR3 consists of 14 residues. The germline CDR1 and CDR2 sequences are SEHNR and FQNEAQ (reference sequence). V was clipped by 5 bases and J by 9 bases, with 17 bases between them. This CDR3 is CASSTEPRLAEQFF. CDR3 nucleotides: TGTGCCAGCAGCACTGAACCCCGACTCGCTGAGCAGTTCTTC. The whole variable domain, filled in from reference TRBV7-9 and TRBJ2-1, reads DTGVSQNPRHKITKRGQNVTFRCDPISEHNRLYWYRQTLGQGPEFLTYFQNEAQLEKSRLLSDRFSAERPKGSFSTLEIQRTEQGDSAMYLCASSTEPRLAEQFFGPGTRLTVL.

The rearrangement links TRBV2 to TRBJ1-4, with D unresolved. Germline V gene sequence: CDR1 SNHLY, CDR2 FYNNEI. V was trimmed by 1 base and J by 0 bases, leaving 12 bases between them. The CDR3 has 17 residues. The CDR3: CASSEVEGTATNEKLFF. Here the CDR3 DNA reads TGTGCCAGCAGTGAAGTTGAGGGAACTGCAACTAATGAAAAACTGTTTTTT.

The chain has TRBV4-3 and TRBJ2-7; D ambiguous. V lost 0 bases to trimming and J lost 5 bases, with 11 bases between them. From germline, CDR1 is LGHNA and CDR2 YSLEER. The CDR3 spans 14 residues. The CDR3 spells CASSQDSKSNEQYF. The CDR3 nucleotides are TGCGCCAGCAGCCAAGACAGTAAGAGCAACGAGCAGTACTTC.

The CDR3 is CARSRNPPRTANYGYTF. The CDR3 nucleotides are TGTGCCAGAAGCCGTAACCCCCCCCGAACAGCAAACTATGGCTACACCTTC. J is TRBJ1-2 and V is TRBV7-5; TRBD1, the D gene given by the table, was not confirmed from the DNA. TRBV7-5 is a listed pseudogene. The CDR3 is 17 amino acids.

This chain joins TRBV7-3 and TRBJ1-2; a possible D gene is TRBD1 (5 bases). Germline loops: CDR1 SGHTA, CDR2 FQGTGA. The CDR3 has 13 residues. V gave up 2 bases and J gave up 6 bases, with 10 bases separating them. The DNA of the CDR3 is TGTGCCAGCAGCTTACAGGGCGGGGATGGCTACACCTTC. Translated: CASSLQGGDGYTF.

The chain carries TRBV6-1 and TRBJ1-2; D not certain. V lost 3 bases and J lost 1, with 12 bases in between. Germline V gives CDR1 MNHNS, CDR2 SASEGT. The CDR3 contains 15 residues. Here the CDR3 DNA reads TGTGCCAGCAGTGAGATCTTAACAGATAACTATGGCTACACCTTC. Translation gives CASSEILTDNYGYTF.

V gene TRBV6-1 combines with J gene TRBJ1-1; 7 positions match TRBD1. This CDR3 region has 15 residues. V lost 3 bases and J lost 1; bases outside the gene matches: 5. Germline V gene lookup returns CDR1 MNHNS and CDR2 SASEGT. The CDR3 bases are TGTGCCAGCAGTGACCACCGGGACAGGAACACTGAAGCTTTCTTT. Protein: CASSDHRDRNTEAFF.

The rearrangement links TRBV6-5 to TRBJ1-2; no firm D call. Trimming left V 4 bases short and J 3 bases short, with 18 bases between. This CDR3 contains 16 residues. Germline CDR1 and CDR2: MNHEY and SVGAGI. The CDR3 spells CASSSTTALEHYGYTF. CDR3 nucleotides: TGTGCCAGCAGTTCTACAACAGCCTTAGAGCACTATGGCTACACCTTC.

This clone was counted a few times. The chain uses TRBV6-1 and TRBJ1-6, with 7 bases lining up with TRBD1. CDR1 and CDR2 from the germline V gene are MNHNS and SASEGT. This CDR3 is built from 18 residues. Trimming at V came to 2 bases and at J to 0 bases, leaving 7 bases not matched to a gene. The CDR3 DNA reads as TGTGCCAGCAGTGAATTCGTGACAGGGAGCTCCTATAATTCACCCCTCCACTTT. This sequence encodes CASSEFVTGSSYNSPLHF.

The chain recombines TRBV7-9 with TRBJ1-6; no firm D call. The CDR3 extends over 16 amino acids. Per germline, CDR1 SEHNR and CDR2 FQNEAQ (reference sequence). V lost 2 bases and J 5 bases, leaving 13 bases between the germline ends. The CDR3 is CASSLSGQVNNSPLHF. The CDR3 nucleotides read TGTGCCAGCAGCTTATCCGGGCAGGTGAATAATTCACCCCTCCACTTT.

V gene TRBV7-2 combines with J gene TRBJ1-1; D unresolved. Germline CDR1 reads SGHTA; CDR2 reads FQGNSA. The CDR3 runs to 14 residues. V was cut by 5 bases and J by 8 bases, with 18 bases left in between. CDR3: CASSPPSTQIEAFF. In DNA form, the CDR3 reads TGTGCCAGCAGCCCCCCATCAACGCAGATCGAAGCTTTCTTT. Drawing the rest from reference TRBV7-2 and TRBJ1-1, the complete variable domain is GAGVSQSPSNKVTEKGKDVELRCDPISGHTALYWYRQSLGQGLEFLIYFQGNSAPDKSGLPSDRFSAERTGGSVSTLTIQRTQQEDSAVYLCASSPPSTQIEAFFGQGTRLTVV.

The V call is TRBV2, the J call TRBJ2-1, with a possible D match to TRBD1 (7 bases). V lost 8 bases and J 5 bases, leaving 16 bases between the germline ends. Germline V gene data show CDR1 as SNHLY and CDR2 as FYNNEI. This CDR3 comprises 14 residues. In DNA form, the CDR3 reads TGTGCCAGCGTCCAGGGGGGCCCAGACAATGAGCAGTTCTTC. Translating it yields CASVQGGPDNEQFF.

This clone was observed a handful of times. The chain is built from TRBV4-1 and TRBJ1-3; D is ambiguous. Per the germline V gene, CDR1 is MGHRA and CDR2 is YSYEKL. V lost 1 base to trimming and J lost 10 bases, with 11 bases between them. The CDR3 spans 13 residues. The DNA of the CDR3 is TGCGCCAGCAGCCAAGTTTCTCGGGGAACCATATATTTT. Protein sequence: CASSQVSRGTIYF.

This clone has only one observation. The rearrangement joins TRBV7-9 to TRBJ1-2; TRBD1 matches 7 bases. This CDR3 spans 15 amino acids. V shed 5 bases, J shed 4 bases, and the junction held 10 bases outside the gene matches. Germline-derived CDR1 and CDR2 are SEHNR and FQNEAQ (reference sequence). The CDR3 here is CASSPPGRGTYGYTF. The DNA for the CDR3 is TGTGCCAGCAGCCCGCCGGGCAGGGGGACCTATGGCTACACCTTC.

The chain recombines TRBV18 with TRBJ1-1; D is unclear. Looked up from germline, CDR1 is KGHSH and CDR2 is LQKENI. Trimming took 0 bases from V and 5 from J, leaving 10 bases between them. The CDR3 is 14 residues long. The CDR3 is CASSPPSGITEAFF. CDR3 bases: TGTGCCAGCTCACCACCGTCGGGGATAACTGAAGCTTTCTTT.

The CDR3 reads CASSPSLRRAVPNTGELFF. The CDR3 DNA is TGTGCCAGCTCCCCTAGCCTACGGCGGGCAGTTCCGAACACCGGGGAGCTGTTTTTT. The rearrangement joins TRBV18 to TRBJ2-2, with D possibly matching TRBD2 (5 bases). Germline V CDR1 and CDR2: KGHSH, LQKENI. The CDR3 consists of 19 residues. The V and J ends lost 6 bases and 0 bases respectively, with 23 bases between them.

This clone appeared a single time. This chain joins TRBV18 and TRBJ2-1, with D unclear. The V end was cut by 6 bases, the J end by 4 bases, with 16 bases between. In germline, CDR1 is KGHSH, CDR2 LQKENI. The CDR3 runs 15 residues. CDR3 coding DNA: TGTGCCAGCTCTTCTGTGAGCCAGTCGTACAATGAGCAGTTCTTC. This encodes CASSSVSQSYNEQFF. Full variable domain (rest looked up from reference TRBV18 and TRBJ2-1): NAGVMQNPRHLVRRRGQEARLRCSPMKGHSHVYWYRQLPEEGLKFMVYLQKENIIDESGMPKERFSAEFPKEGPSILRIQQVVRGDSAAYFCASSSVSQSYNEQFFGPGTRLTVL.

The V call is TRBV18, the J call TRBJ1-4; 9 nucleotides match TRBD1. The germline V gene has CDR1 KGHSH and CDR2 LQKENI. Trimming cost V 4 bases and J 0 bases; bases outside gene matches: 6. This CDR3 spans 17 amino acids. For the CDR3, the DNA is TGTGCCAGCTCACAGGGACAGGGCTCAGCAACTAATGAAAAACTGTTTTTT. Translation gives CASSQGQGSATNEKLFF.

The chain links TRBV15 to TRBJ1-1; 8 nucleotides line up with TRBD1. The J segment lost 1 base and the V segment lost 2 bases, leaving 6 bases of the junction unmatched. This CDR3 is 16 amino acids long. Germline CDR1 and CDR2: LNHNV and YYDKDF (reference sequence). Here the CDR3 DNA reads TGTGCCACCAGCAGATCAAAAACAGGGGGGAACACTGAAGCTTTCTTT. As protein: CATSRSKTGGNTEAFF.

The chain has TRBV6-1 and TRBJ1-5; possible D gene TRBD1, 6 bases. Germline V gene data show CDR1 as MNHNS and CDR2 as SASEGT. Between the trimmed V and J ends, which lost 2 bases and 7 bases, there was a span of 12 bases. This CDR3 contains 14 residues. CDR3 bases: TGTGCCAGCAGTGAACTGGGGGCTGGCCAGCCCCAGCATTTT. As protein: CASSELGAGQPQHF.

The CDR3 DNA is TGTGCCAGCAGTCCCCGGGAGGGTTCAGTAGCTTTCTTT. Translation: CASSPREGSVAFF. The V and J genes are TRBV28 and TRBJ1-1; D unclear. There are 13 residues in the CDR3. Per germline, CDR1 MDHEN and CDR2 SYDVKM. The V end was cut by 5 bases, the J end by 10 bases, with 17 bases between.

The chain couples TRBV6-5 to TRBJ2-5, with TRBD2 identical over 11 bases. Germline V CDR1 and CDR2: MNHEY, SVGAGI. The CDR3 runs to 14 residues. V lost 10 bases to trimming and J lost 7 bases; unmatched junction nucleotides: 11. CDR3 DNA sequence: TGTGCCACCTTGTTAGCGGGGGGGTTGGGGACCCAGTACTTC. Its protein is CATLLAGGLGTQYF.

The chain recombines TRBV30 with TRBJ2-1; D might be TRBD1 or TRBD2, each matching 6 bases. Germline CDR1 reads GTSNPN; CDR2 reads SVGIG (reference sequence). V was trimmed by 5 bases and J by 9 bases, leaving 14 bases between them. This CDR3 spans 12 amino acids. CDR3 in amino acids: CAWAVQGGEQFF. The CDR3 bases are TGTGCCTGGGCTGTACAGGGAGGTGAGCAGTTCTTC.

The chain carries TRBV28 and TRBJ1-4, with D perhaps matching TRBD1 (5 bases). Germline CDR1 is MDHEN and CDR2 is SYDVKM. The CDR3 has 13 amino acids. The V end was cut by 10 bases, the J end by 7 bases, with 16 bases between. CDR3 sequence reads: CAIKGGAVEKLFF. In nucleotides, the CDR3 is TGTGCCATCAAGGGAGGGGCGGTTGAAAAACTGTTTTTT.

This clone was detected a few times. The genes are TRBV9 and TRBJ1-2; TRBD1 is a possible D gene (6 bases). Germline CDR1 and CDR2: SGDLS and YYNGEE. V shed 4 bases and J shed 7 bases, with 26 bases lying between them. The CDR3 is 17 amino acids. CDR3 in amino acids: CASSPGLLRAGAAGYTF. CDR3 nucleotides: TGTGCCAGCAGCCCCGGCTTATTAAGAGCGGGGGCCGCTGGCTACACCTTC.

The rearrangement links TRBV6-1 to TRBJ2-2; TRBD2 is a possible D gene (5 bases). V shed 7 bases and J shed 5 bases, with 14 bases lying between them. Germline V gene lookup returns CDR1 MNHNS and CDR2 SASEGT. The CDR3 loop spans 14 amino acids. CDR3 coding DNA: TGTGCCAGCACGGAGCCGGGGTGGACCGGGGAGCTGTTTTTT. Its protein is CASTEPGWTGELFF.

This chain joins TRBV4-1 and TRBJ2-1; 9 bases are a match to TRBD1. V shed 0 bases and J 7 bases; nucleotides not matched to a gene: 7. The length of the CDR3 is 16 residues. From germline, CDR1 is MGHRA and CDR2 YSYEKL. CDR3 DNA sequence: TGCGCCAGCAGCCAAGATTGGGTGACAGGGGGTAATGAGCAGTTCTTC. It codes for CASSQDWVTGGNEQFF.